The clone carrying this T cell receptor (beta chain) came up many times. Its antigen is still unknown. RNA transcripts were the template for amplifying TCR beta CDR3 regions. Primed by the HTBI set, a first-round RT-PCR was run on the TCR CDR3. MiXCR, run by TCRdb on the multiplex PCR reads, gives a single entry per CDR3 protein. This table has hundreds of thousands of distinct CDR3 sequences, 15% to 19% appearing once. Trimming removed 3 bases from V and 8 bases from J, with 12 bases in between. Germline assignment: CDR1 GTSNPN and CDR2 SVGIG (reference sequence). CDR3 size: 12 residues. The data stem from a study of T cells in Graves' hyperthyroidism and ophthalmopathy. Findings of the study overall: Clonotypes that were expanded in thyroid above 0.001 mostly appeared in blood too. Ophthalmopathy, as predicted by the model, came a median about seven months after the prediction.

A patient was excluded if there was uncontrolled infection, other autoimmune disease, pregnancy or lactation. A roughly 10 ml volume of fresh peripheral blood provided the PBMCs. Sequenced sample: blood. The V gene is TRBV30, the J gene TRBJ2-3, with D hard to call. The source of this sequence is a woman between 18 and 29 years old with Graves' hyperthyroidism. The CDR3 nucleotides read TGTGCCTGGAGCCCCCATCCAGGTACGCAGTATTTT. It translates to CAWSPHPGTQYF.